These T cell receptor beta chains were read from a single sample in a study of cytomegalovirus exposure and HLA in healthy donors. TCRdb's table, derived via immunoSEQ multiplex PCR, lists solely in-frame clones and lacks some. Here the sample spans under 300,000 clones, approximately 85% being singletons. Sequenced sample: PBMCs. The receptors were gathered from a woman between 40 and 55 years old in good health and CMV-seropositive. Each CDR3 is given with its conserved first and last residue. D genes are given only for firm matches. Rows may omit the clone size; those that give it use once, few, many or a size class.

j_call,d_call,v_call,clone_size,cdr3_nt,cdr3_aa
TRBJ1-3,.,TRBV7-2,.,TGTGCCAGCAGCCAGCCGACAGGCCATAATACTGGAAACACCATATATTTT,CASSQPTGHNTGNTIYF
TRBJ1-4,TRBD1,TRBV5-4,.,TGTGCCAGCAGCCTAGGGGACAGAGATGAAAAACTGTTTTTT,CASSLGDRDEKLFF
TRBJ2-3,TRBD2,TRBV2,.,TGTGCCAGCAGTGATAGTGCGGCTAGCGGAGATACGCAGTATTTT,CASSDSAASGDTQYF
TRBJ1-2,TRBD1,TRBV7-9,.,TGTGCCAGCAGCCCCGGGACAGGGCCTGGCTACACCTTC,CASSPGTGPGYTF
TRBJ2-7,.,TRBV19,.,TGTGCCAGTAGTGACACAGGGTTCGAGCAGTACTTC,CASSDTGFEQYF
TRBJ2-1,TRBD2,TRBV30,.,TGTGCCTGGAGCCTGGGACTAGCGGATTACAATGAGCAGTTCTTC,CAWSLGLADYNEQFF
TRBJ1-2,.,TRBV28,once,TGTGCCAGCAGTCCGACGGGATTTACGGGCTATGGCTACACCTTC,CASSPTGFTGYGYTF
TRBJ2-2,.,TRBV6-1,.,TGTGCCAGCAGTGGCGGGGCGAACACCGGGGAGCTGTTTTTT,CASSGGANTGELFF
TRBJ2-5,TRBD2,TRBV5-1,.,TGCGCCAGCAGCCCCAATAGCGGGAGCGCCTCCAGGGAGACCCAGTACTTC,CASSPNSGSASRETQYF
TRBJ2-1,.,TRBV6-5,.,TGTGCCAGCAGTTACTCGCCCTCCATCCTACATGAGCAGTTCTTC,CASSYSPSILHEQFF
TRBJ2-7,.,TRBV9,few,TGTGCCAGCAGCCATGACGGGGATAACTACGAGCAGTACTTC,CASSHDGDNYEQYF
TRBJ2-4,TRBD1,TRBV4-2,.,TGTGCCAGCAGCCAAGTTTCCGGGACAGAAAAAAACAGTCAGTACTTC,CASSQVSGTEKNSQYF
TRBJ1-4,.,TRBV5-3,.,TGTGCCACCTCTTGGGAGGTGAATGAAAAACTGTTTTTT,CATSWEVNEKLFF
TRBJ2-5,.,TRBV7-2,.,TGTGCCAGCAGCTTAATTTACGGGGATCAAGAGACCCAGTACTTC,CASSLIYGDQETQYF
TRBJ2-2,.,TRBV7-9,.,TGTGCCAGCAGCTTTCGCGGGGCTGCTGTGACCGGGGAGCTGTTTTTT,CASSFRGAAVTGELFF
TRBJ1-3,.,TRBV5-1,.,TGCGCCAGCAGCTTGGGGGAGCTCCCTGGAAACACCATATATTTT,CASSLGELPGNTIYF
TRBJ1-5,.,TRBV19,.,TGTGCCAGTAGTATAACAGGGATCGGGCAGCCCCAGCATTTT,CASSITGIGQPQHF
TRBJ1-5,.,TRBV7-2,.,TGTGCCAGCAGCCCCGACGGGAATCAGCCCCAGCATTTT,CASSPDGNQPQHF
TRBJ2-3,TRBD1,TRBV5-1,.,TGCGCCAGCAGCGGGGGACAGGGGAGGACAGATACGCAGTATTTT,CASSGGQGRTDTQYF
TRBJ1-1,.,TRBV6-5,.,TGTGCCAGCAGTTACTCGTCAGGGGCGATGAACACTGAAGCTTTCTTT,CASSYSSGAMNTEAFF
TRBJ2-1,.,TRBV13,.,TGTGCCAGCAGCTTAAGCCCCCCCGGGAACAATGAGCAGTTCTTC,CASSLSPPGNNEQFF
TRBJ2-7,.,TRBV14,few,TGTGCCAGCAGCCTGCTCCCGGGACTCGGGCTTGTAGAGCAGTACTTC,CASSLLPGLGLVEQYF
TRBJ2-1,TRBD2,TRBV6-5,.,TGTGCCAGCAGCATACTAGCGGGAGGGAACAATGAGCAGTTCTTC,CASSILAGGNNEQFF
TRBJ2-5,TRBD1,TRBV15,few,TGTGCCACCAGCAGTGAACAGGGGGGTCCGGAGACCCAGTACTTC,CATSSEQGGPETQYF
TRBJ2-5,.,TRBV14,.,TGTGCCAGCAGCCAAGGCTCTTACAGGGAAGAGACCCAGTACTTC,CASSQGSYREETQYF
TRBJ2-3,TRBD2,TRBV10-1,.,TGCGCCAGCAGGAACTCTCCTAGCGGGAGGGCCTTAAGCACAGATACGCAGTATTTT,CASRNSPSGRALSTDTQYF
TRBJ2-7,TRBD2,TRBV28,.,TGTGCCAGCAGTAGCGGGAGCTACGAGCAGTACTTC,CASSSGSYEQYF
TRBJ2-7,TRBD1,TRBV7-8,.,TGTGCCAGCAGCCCAGGACAGGGCCTCTCACTGCTCTCCTACGAGCAGTACTTC,CASSPGQGLSLLSYEQYF
TRBJ1-1,.,TRBV13,.,TGTGCCAGCAGCTTCCTTCAGGGGACTGAAGCTTTCTTT,CASSFLQGTEAFF
TRBJ2-3,TRBD2,TRBV18,.,TGTGCCAGCTCACCCCTAGCGGGAAAGACAGATACGCAGTATTTT,CASSPLAGKTDTQYF
TRBJ1-2,TRBD1,TRBV28,.,TGTGCCAGCAGTTTAGGGAGGGGACAGGTTGGGAACTATGGCTACACCTTC,CASSLGRGQVGNYGYTF
TRBJ2-2,.,TRBV20-1,.,TGCAGTGCTAGTTACTCCGGGGAGCTGTTTTTT,CSASYSGELFF